A single TCR beta chain is shown here with its context. No antigen is known for it. Within one base of it there is no much larger clone, and no base qualities were kept. The data stem from a study of T-cell reconstitution after alpha-beta-depleted transplantation in children (dated by TCRdb to 2015 to 2016). General notes on the study: The study quantitatively tracked T-cell immune reconstitution after TCRalphabeta/CD19-depleted allogeneic hematopoietic cell transplantation in children using TCR repertoire profiling.

The method was PCR. Instrument used: Illumina HiSeq 2500. To normalize quantification of the TCRbeta repertoire, the TCR libraries were built with molecular barcoding that relied on unique molecular identifiers. The public reads were run again by TCRdb, first through fastp at Q25 and then through MiXCR, and only productive beta chains were kept. Rows with one shared CDR3 protein collapse into an entry with the most common genes and DNA. This sample gives about 480,000 distinct CDR3 sequences in total; approximately 12% of them show up just once. Of the sample, roughly 5.4% falls within the top ten clones. The CDR3 goes from the cysteine to the phenylalanine over 15 residues. The CDR3 DNA has 45 bases and is translated from base 1. V and J are trimmed by 7 bases and 5 bases, and the gene matches miss 9 bases of the junction.

This chain is built from TRBV12-3 or TRBV12-4 and TRBJ1-5, and TRBD1 aligns with 9 junction nucleotides. This TCR derives from a human donor who donated a stem cell graft to a child with combined immunodeficiency. The sequenced sample was PBMCs from the stem cell graft donor, obtained from the stem cell graft. The CDR3 protein: CASTMGDRADQPQHF. The DNA reads TGTGCCAGCACGATGGGGGACAGGGCCGATCAGCCCCAGCATTTT.